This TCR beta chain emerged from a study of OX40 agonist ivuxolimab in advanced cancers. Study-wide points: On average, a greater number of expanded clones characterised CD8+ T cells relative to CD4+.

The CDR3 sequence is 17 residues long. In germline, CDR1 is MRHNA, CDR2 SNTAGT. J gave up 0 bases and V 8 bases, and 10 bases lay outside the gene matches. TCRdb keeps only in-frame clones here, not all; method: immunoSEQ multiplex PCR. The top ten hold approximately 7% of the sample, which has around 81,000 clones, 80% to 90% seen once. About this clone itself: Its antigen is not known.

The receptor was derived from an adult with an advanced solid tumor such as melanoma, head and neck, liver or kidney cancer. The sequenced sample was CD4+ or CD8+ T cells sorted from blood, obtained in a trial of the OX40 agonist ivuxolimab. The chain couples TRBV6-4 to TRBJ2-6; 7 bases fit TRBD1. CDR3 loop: CASPPRGRVSGANVLTF. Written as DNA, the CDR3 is TGTGCCAGCCCCCCAAGGGGGCGAGTCTCTGGGGCCAACGTCCTGACTTTC.